These 30 T cell receptor beta chains were all obtained from the same sample, sequenced in a study of control samples from healthy donors and cancer patients. TCRdb's copy holds only in-frame clones and misses some; the assay was immunoSEQ multiplex PCR. The sample lists about 110,000 clones, just over 90% occurring once. Sequenced: blood. These receptors originate from a woman between 18 and 29 years old in good health.

This clone was observed a single time. This sequence joins TRBV12-3 or TRBV12-4 and TRBJ1-5; unclear D gene. The CDR3 has 12 residues. The germline V and J ends were trimmed by 2 bases and 6 bases, with 5 bases remaining between them. The CDR3 coding sequence is TGTGCCAGCAGTTTATCGGTTCAGCCCCAGCATTTT. Translated: CASSLSVQPQHF.

This chain uses TRBV3-1 (or the pseudogene TRBV3-2) with TRBJ2-7; TRBD1 aligns across 12 bases. Losses at the gene ends were 4 bases for V and 2 bases for J; bases not matched to a gene: 0. The CDR3 spans 14 residues. Germline lookup yields CDR1 LGHDT and CDR2 YNNKEL (reference sequence). In DNA, the CDR3 is TGTGCCAGCAGCCGGGACAGGGGGCCCTACGAGCAGTACTTC. Translation: CASSRDRGPYEQYF.

The V gene is TRBV5-8, the J gene TRBJ2-7; 9 bases are a match to TRBD1. CDR3 length: 18 residues. The trim removed 5 bases at V and 6 bases at J, leaving 21 bases unmatched. Germline-derived CDR1 and CDR2 are SGHTS and YDEGEE. In nucleotides, the CDR3 is TGTGCCAGCAGATCTATCCTCGCCCCGAACAGGGGGCGAAGCGAGCAGTACTTC. Protein product: CASRSILAPNRGRSEQYF.

The chain couples TRBV5-1 to TRBJ2-1; possibly TRBD2 for D (5 bases). Germline CDR1 reads SGHRS; CDR2 reads YFSETQ. The CDR3 totals 15 residues. Trimming cost V 0 bases and J 7 bases, with 14 bases left between them. The DNA for the CDR3 is TGCGCCAGCAGCTTGGGTACCGGGGTTGGGAATGAGCAGTTCTTC. It encodes CASSLGTGVGNEQFF. The complete variable domain, with remaining parts taken from reference TRBV5-1 and TRBJ2-1, reads KAGVTQTPRYLIKTRGQQVTLSCSPISGHRSVSWYQQTPGQGLQFLFEYFSETQRNKGNFPGRFSGRQFSNSRSEMNVSTLELGDSALYLCASSLGTGVGNEQFFGPGTRLTVL.

The rearrangement uses TRBV13 and TRBJ2-2; 7 nucleotides agree with TRBD1. The CDR3 sequence is 16 residues long. V lost 5 bases and J lost 0; bases outside the gene matches: 6. Germline CDR1 PRHDT, CDR2 FYEKMQ (reference sequence). The CDR3 spells CASSDRTGPNTGELFF. The CDR3 region has the DNA TGTGCCAGCAGCGACAGGACAGGCCCGAACACCGGGGAGCTGTTTTTT.

V is TRBV30 and J is TRBJ1-1; 8 bases line up with TRBD1. V was clipped by 2 bases and J by 4 bases; unmatched bases: 3. Germline V gene lookup returns CDR1 GTSNPN and CDR2 SVGIG (reference sequence). This CDR3 is 13 amino acids long. The CDR3 DNA sequence: TGTGCCTGGAGTTATACAGGGGGCACTGAAGCTTTCTTT. Translating it yields CAWSYTGGTEAFF.

V is TRBV27 and J is TRBJ2-3; D may be TRBD1 or TRBD2 (5 bases each). The ends were cut back, 7 bases at V and 0 bases at J, with 14 bases in the middle. CDR3 length: 15 residues. CDR1 is MNHEY and CDR2 is SMNVEV in the germline V gene (reference sequence). Here the CDR3 DNA reads TGTGCCAGCACCGTCAACCGGGACAGCACAGATACGCAGTATTTT. Translating gives CASTVNRDSTDTQYF.

The CDR3 nucleotides are TGTGCCAGCAGCGTCGACAGGGTTAGTGGCTACACCTTC. It specifies CASSVDRVSGYTF. This rearrangement joins TRBV7-8 to TRBJ1-2; 7 nucleotides match TRBD1. With V trimmed by 5 bases and J by 7 bases, 7 bases remained unmatched. Looked up from germline, CDR1 is SGHVS and CDR2 is FQNEAQ. CDR3 size: 13 residues.

The rearrangement uses TRBV6-2 or TRBV6-3 and TRBJ2-7; D possibly corresponds to TRBD2 (7 bases). Germline V gene lookup returns CDR1 MNHEY and CDR2 SVGEGT. With 1 base removed from V and 5 bases from J, the gap between germline ends came to 18 bases. The CDR3 sequence is 16 residues long. CDR3 residues: CASSYYRGGAPNEQYF. As DNA, the CDR3 is TGTGCCAGCAGTTACTATCGAGGGGGGGCGCCAAACGAGCAGTACTTC.

J is TRBJ2-2 and V is TRBV13, with 7 bases fitting TRBD1. Germline V gene lookup returns CDR1 PRHDT and CDR2 FYEKMQ (reference sequence). The J segment lost 3 bases and the V segment lost 3 bases, leaving 16 bases of the junction unmatched. The CDR3 length is 19 residues. CDR3 sequence: CASSFGFGVGGGYTGELFF. As DNA, the CDR3 is TGTGCCAGCAGCTTCGGTTTCGGAGTAGGGGGCGGTTACACCGGGGAGCTGTTTTTT. Looking up the rest from reference TRBV13 and TRBJ2-2 gives the full variable domain: AAGVIQSPRHLIKEKRETATLKCYPIPRHDTVYWYQQGPGQDPQFLISFYEKMQSDKGSIPDRFSAQQFSDYHSELNMSSLELGDSALYFCASSFGFGVGGGYTGELFFGEGSRLTVL.

The gene calls are TRBV6-5 and TRBJ2-5; D might be TRBD1 (6 bases). Trimming took 6 bases from V and 0 from J, leaving 11 bases between them. CDR3 length: 14 amino acids. CDR1 and CDR2 from the germline V gene are MNHEY and SVGAGI. This CDR3 reads CASSSTGNQETQYF. CDR3 DNA: TGTGCCAGCAGCTCCACAGGGAACCAAGAGACCCAGTACTTC.

The rearrangement links TRBV6-2 or TRBV6-3 to TRBJ2-7, with D unresolved. The germline gives CDR1 MNHEY, CDR2 SVGEGT. V was pared by 6 bases and J by 6 bases, with 21 bases between. The CDR3 consists of 15 residues. CDR3: CASSLLPSSEREQYF. CDR3 in DNA: TGTGCCAGCAGCCTACTCCCCTCTTCAGAGCGCGAGCAGTACTTC.

The chain links TRBV5-1 to TRBJ2-5, with 7 positions matching TRBD2. This CDR3 region has 14 residues. The germline CDR1 and CDR2 sequences are SGHRS and YFSETQ. The V segment lost 4 bases and the J segment 0 bases; nucleotides outside the gene matches: 3. This CDR3 is CASSAGTNQETQYF. The CDR3 nucleotides are TGCGCCAGCAGCGCAGGGACTAACCAAGAGACCCAGTACTTC. Full variable domain (outside the CDR3, taken from reference TRBV5-1 and TRBJ2-5): KAGVTQTPRYLIKTRGQQVTLSCSPISGHRSVSWYQQTPGQGLQFLFEYFSETQRNKGNFPGRFSGRQFSNSRSEMNVSTLELGDSALYLCASSAGTNQETQYFGPGTRLLVL.

This clone occurred many times. This chain uses TRBV25-1 with TRBJ1-3; 9 positions agree with TRBD1. The CDR3 has 15 residues. V lost 4 bases, J lost 1 base, and 2 bases stayed unmatched. CDR1 and CDR2 (germline): MGHDK, SYGVNS. The DNA of the CDR3 is TGTGCCAGCAGTGGACAGGGGGGATCTGGAAACACCATATATTTT. It is translated as CASSGQGGSGNTIYF.

As to this clone: This same CDR3 is encoded by further DNA sequences in the sample. V is TRBV27 and J is TRBJ2-7; D is undetermined. Per germline, CDR1 MNHEY and CDR2 SMNVEV (reference sequence). This CDR3 contains 11 residues. V gave up 5 bases and J gave up 0 bases, with 2 bases separating them. CDR3 amino acids: CASSLSYEQYF. The CDR3 nucleotides read TGTGCCAGCAGTCTCTCCTACGAGCAGTACTTC.

V and J are TRBV30 and TRBJ1-2; 9 bases agree with TRBD1. The J segment lost 5 bases and the V segment lost 5 bases, leaving 6 bases of the junction unmatched. This CDR3 spans 13 amino acids. Germline values: CDR1 GTSNPN, CDR2 SVGIG (reference sequence). The CDR3 spells CAWGQGYLYGYTF. The CDR3, as DNA: TGTGCCTGGGGACAGGGGTACTTGTATGGCTACACCTTC.

This chain links TRBV12-3 or TRBV12-4 with TRBJ2-3; the D is unclear. There are 12 residues in the CDR3. The ends were cut back, 7 bases at V and 0 bases at J, with 5 bases in the middle. CDR3 amino acids: CASTRSTDTQYF. The CDR3 nucleotides read TGTGCCAGCACCCGTAGCACAGATACGCAGTATTTT.

A remark on this clone: One end of the junction does not line up with germline, which may come from a read error. The same CDR3 arises from other DNA sequences in this sample as well. The chain is built from TRBV24-1 and TRBJ2-7; D not resolved. This CDR3 comprises 12 residues. From germline, CDR1 is KGHDR and CDR2 SFDVKD. This chain's CDR3 is CATSDPVGEQYF. CDR3 in DNA: TGTGCCACCAGTGACCCCGTCGGAGAGCAGTACTTT.

The chain links TRBV2 to TRBJ1-6, with D tentatively TRBD1 (6 bases). V dropped 6 bases and J dropped 7 bases, with 19 bases sitting between them. Germline CDR1 SNHLY, CDR2 FYNNEI. There are 16 residues in the CDR3. The CDR3 coding sequence is TGTGCCAGCAGGGACGCCCTAACAGGGTTCAATTCACCCCTCCACTTT. Protein: CASRDALTGFNSPLHF.

The chain couples TRBV30 to TRBJ1-5; D not resolved. The CDR3 spans 13 residues. Deletions cut 0 bases from V and 3 bases from J, with 6 bases between. Germline V CDR1 and CDR2: GTSNPN, SVGIG (reference sequence). The CDR3 reads CAWSVRTNQPQHF. DNA for the CDR3: TGTGCCTGGAGTGTACGGACCAATCAGCCCCAGCATTTT.

This clone was counted a single time. The rearrangement uses TRBV6-7 and TRBJ1-3; D not certain. TRBV6-7 is labeled an ORF, and its function is uncertain. The CDR3 is 18 amino acids. V was shortened by 0 bases and J by 1 base, with 16 bases between the two germline ends. This CDR3 reads CASSYSMYSERSGNTIYF. Here the CDR3 DNA reads TGTGCCAGCAGTTACTCGATGTACAGCGAGAGATCTGGAAACACCATATATTTT.

The V call is TRBV25-1, the J call TRBJ1-2, with a weak D call TRBD1 (6 bases). The CDR3 length is 15 residues. Germline CDR1 is MGHDK and CDR2 is SYGVNS. V lost 2 bases and J lost 4, with 14 bases in between. CDR3 nucleotides: TGTGCCAGCAGTGAAGGGACAAACTCCTTCTATGGCTACACCTTC. This gives the protein CASSEGTNSFYGYTF.

J is TRBJ1-1 and V is TRBV10-3; 9 bases match TRBD1. Losses at the gene ends were 6 bases for V and 1 base for J; bases not matched to a gene: 9. Germline V gene sequence: CDR1 ENHRY, CDR2 SYGVKD. The CDR3 has 16 residues. The DNA for the CDR3 is TGTGCCATCAGCAAACAGGGGGCAGCGGGGAACACTGAAGCTTTCTTT. As protein: CAISKQGAAGNTEAFF.

This clone was counted once. The chain couples TRBV7-2 to TRBJ1-1, with 11 bases aligning to TRBD1. V lost 6 bases to trimming and J lost 6 bases; unmatched junction nucleotides: 18. The germline CDR1 and CDR2 sequences are SGHTA and FQGNSA. The CDR3 runs to 18 residues. In DNA, the CDR3 is TGTGCCAGCAGTCCTAATTCGGGACAGGGGGGAACTACTTCTGAAGCTTTCTTT. Translating it yields CASSPNSGQGGTTSEAFF.

This clone came up a few times. The chain couples TRBV4-3 to TRBJ2-7; D perhaps matches TRBD1 (6 bases). Germline CDR1 LGHNA, CDR2 YSLEER. Between the trimmed V and J ends, which lost 0 bases and 2 bases, there was a span of 8 bases. The CDR3 is 14 residues long. DNA of the CDR3: TGCGCCAGCAGCCAAGATCCAGGGGCCTACGAGCAGTACTTC. The encoded protein is CASSQDPGAYEQYF.

V gene TRBV18 combines with J gene TRBJ1-2; possibly TRBD1 for D (5 bases). Germline V gene data show CDR1 as KGHSH and CDR2 as LQKENI. CDR3 size: 14 residues. The V end lost 3 bases, the J end lost 4 bases, and 12 bases lay between the germline ends. This CDR3 reads CASSPARDLYGYTF. CDR3 nucleotide sequence: TGTGCCAGCTCACCGGCCCGGGACCTCTATGGCTACACCTTC.

The genes are TRBV3-1 (or the pseudogene TRBV3-2) and TRBJ1-2, with D perhaps matching TRBD1 (5 bases). The CDR3 has 13 amino acids. CDR1 and CDR2 from the germline V gene are LGHDT and YNNKEL (reference sequence). Between the trimmed V and J ends, which lost 1 base and 6 bases, there was a span of 9 bases. The chain's CDR3 is CASSQARDNGYTF. The CDR3 DNA follows: TGTGCCAGCAGCCAAGCCAGGGATAATGGCTACACCTTC.

The chain couples TRBV3-1 (or the pseudogene TRBV3-2) to TRBJ1-3; D possibly corresponds to TRBD1 (5 bases). The CDR3 runs to 18 residues. The ends were cut back, 6 bases at V and 0 bases at J, with 21 bases in the middle. CDR1 and CDR2 from the germline V gene are LGHDT and YNNKEL (reference sequence). The CDR3 region is CASSRPGPYLDSGNTIYF. The CDR3 DNA sequence: TGTGCCAGCAGTAGACCGGGGCCCTACCTGGACTCTGGAAACACCATATATTTT.

This clone was seen once. This chain connects TRBV6-2 or TRBV6-3 to TRBJ2-7, with D possibly TRBD2 on 6 matching bases. Germline loops: CDR1 MNHEY, CDR2 SVGEGT. Trimming cost V 2 bases and J 3 bases, with 14 bases left between them. The CDR3 sequence is 15 residues long. The CDR3 nucleotides are TGTGCCAGCAGTTACCCCCCTGGGGGGAACTACGAGCAGTACTTC. Protein sequence: CASSYPPGGNYEQYF.

The chain joins TRBV6-2 or TRBV6-3 to TRBJ1-5, with TRBD1 matching 7 bases. Germline loops: CDR1 MNHEY, CDR2 SVGEGT. CDR3 length: 15 amino acids. J lost 0 bases, V lost 6 bases, and 5 bases had no gene match. CDR3 protein: CASSPGGSSNQPQHF. Here the CDR3 DNA reads TGTGCCAGCAGCCCAGGGGGTTCTAGCAATCAGCCCCAGCATTTT.